This T cell receptor (beta chain) was retrieved from a study of beta chain features in type 1 diabetes. Study details: Healthy donors resembled patients in age, gender and cell yields.

Germline V gene sequence: CDR1 MNHEY, CDR2 SMNVEV (reference sequence). CDR3 length: 16 amino acids. V was clipped by 5 bases and J by 0 bases, with 14 bases between them. Study findings and constraints: Although PCR might favor shorter templates, it would do so equally in patients and controls.

Isolated RNA was reverse transcribed in full, so expressed TCRB transcripts were sequenced. Sequenced by immunoSEQ multiplex PCR; TCRdb stores in-frame clones only, minus some. The table has about 900,000 clones, about a sixth seen once. In regard to this clone: No antigen is known for it.

V usage is TRBV27 and J usage is TRBJ2-1; unclear D gene. This TCR came from a woman aged 18-29 years in good health. Material for sequencing was naive CD4+ T cells from blood. The CDR3 nucleotides read TGTGCCAGCAGTCTCTCGCGTAGGAACTCCTACAATGAGCAGTTCTTC. Amino acids: CASSLSRRNSYNEQFF.